A single sample is the source of the 10 T cell receptor beta chains below, sequenced in a study of cytomegalovirus exposure and HLA in healthy donors. The study ran its PCR with 60 Vbeta and 13 Jbeta primers. Profiling relied on immunoSEQ multiplex PCR, and the TCRdb table lists in-frame clones only, not all of them. The sample's table shows some 140,000 clones. The specimen was PBMCs. These receptors were taken from a woman between 40 and 50 years old in good health and CMV-seronegative.

This chain joins TRBV27 and TRBJ1-1; D possibly corresponds to TRBD1 (5 bases). In germline, CDR1 is MNHEY, CDR2 SMNVEV (reference sequence). Trimming removed 2 bases at V and 1 base at J, with 5 bases between. The CDR3 extends over 13 amino acids. The CDR3 nucleotides are TGTGCCAGCAGTTTAGACAGGAACACTGAAGCTTTCTTT. This sequence encodes CASSLDRNTEAFF.

The CDR3 region is CSVETEGQSRAFF. CDR3 in DNA: TGCAGCGTTGAGACGGAGGGACAGTCAAGAGCTTTCTTT. J is TRBJ1-1 and V is TRBV29-1; 7 nucleotides line up with TRBD1. J lost 10 bases, V lost 3 bases, and 11 bases had no gene match. Germline CDR1 reads SQVTM; CDR2 reads ANQGSEA. The CDR3 runs 13 residues.

Here the CDR3 reads CASSPTVLAGNLAANVLTF. CDR3 DNA sequence: TGTGCCAGCAGCCCAACGGTGTTAGCGGGAAACCTGGCGGCCAACGTCCTGACTTTC. The chain carries TRBV7-9 and TRBJ2-6, with 8 nucleotides matching TRBD2. This CDR3 has 19 amino acids. V shed 5 bases, J shed 6 bases, and the junction held 18 bases outside the gene matches. Germline V CDR1 and CDR2: SEHNR, FQNEAQ (reference sequence).

CDR3 amino acids: CASSSGQGAHTEAFF. The CDR3 coding sequence is TGCGCCAGCAGCTCCGGACAGGGGGCGCACACTGAAGCTTTCTTT. The V gene is TRBV5-1, the J gene TRBJ1-1; 11 bases are shared with TRBD1. J gave up 3 bases and V 3 bases, and 4 bases lay outside the gene matches. This CDR3 is built from 15 residues. Germline V gives CDR1 SGHRS, CDR2 YFSETQ.

The chain uses TRBV14 and TRBJ1-1; D is unclear. The CDR3 spans 13 residues. Per germline, CDR1 SGHDN and CDR2 FVKESK. Trimming took 0 bases from V and 2 from J, leaving 4 bases between them. CDR3 amino acids: CASSQDKNTEAFF. CDR3 DNA: TGTGCCAGCAGCCAAGACAAAAACACTGAAGCTTTCTTT.

V is TRBV7-2 and J is TRBJ1-1; maybe TRBD1 (5 bases). This CDR3 is 14 amino acids long. The germline V and J ends were trimmed by 5 bases and 1 base, with 11 bases remaining between them. Germline V gene sequence: CDR1 SGHTA, CDR2 FQGNSA. This CDR3 is CASSLQDRNTEAFF. CDR3 nucleotides: TGTGCCAGCAGCCTACAGGACCGGAACACTGAAGCTTTCTTT.

CDR3 sequence reads: CAGRGTANEKLFF. CDR3 nucleotides: TGTGCCGGACGGGGTACGGCTAATGAAAAACTGTTTTTT. The chain recombines TRBV6-1 with TRBJ1-4; D unclear. The V end was cut by 11 bases, the J end by 3 bases, with 13 bases between. The germline V gene has CDR1 MNHNS and CDR2 SASEGT. The CDR3 has 13 residues.

Written as DNA, the CDR3 is TGTGCCATCAGGATAACAGAAAACTATGGCTACACCTTC. Protein sequence: CAIRITENYGYTF. This chain links TRBV10-3 with TRBJ1-2, with D unclear. Per the germline V gene, CDR1 is ENHRY and CDR2 is SYGVKD. CDR3 length equals 13 residues. Trimming removed 6 bases at V and 2 bases at J, with 10 bases between.

The chain employs TRBV6-1 and TRBJ2-5, with 8 bases aligning to TRBD1. The germline V gene encodes CDR1 MNHNS and CDR2 SASEGT. The CDR3 has 16 residues. With 1 base clipped from V and 4 bases from J, the junction kept 8 bases outside the gene matches. CDR3 loop: CASSEEVAGGTETQYF. In nucleotides, the CDR3 is TGTGCCAGCAGTGAAGAAGTCGCAGGGGGCACAGAGACCCAGTACTTC.

The chain recombines TRBV4-2 with TRBJ1-1; TRBD1 agrees at 7 bases. From germline, CDR1 is LGHNA and CDR2 YNFKEQ. The V and J ends lost 4 bases and 10 bases, in that order; junction bases with no gene match: 15. This CDR3 has 15 residues. This CDR3 reads CASSRPGQPNEGAFF. CDR3 in DNA: TGTGCCAGCAGCCGACCGGGACAGCCAAATGAGGGAGCTTTCTTT.